This T cell receptor beta chain was observed in a study of shared clonotypes between healthy human individuals. Sequenced by immunoSEQ multiplex PCR; TCRdb stores in-frame clones only, minus some. This repertoire shows about 490,000 clones, around 80% found once; its top ten account for over 10%. V shed 0 bases, J shed 2 bases, and the junction held 3 bases outside the gene matches. Germline CDR1 is SGHRS and CDR2 is YFSETQ. The CDR3 spans 15 residues. The sequencing input was PBMCs. The chain employs TRBV5-1 and TRBJ2-7, with 9 positions matching TRBD2. The clonotype was recovered from a woman between 35 and 50 years old in good health. Some clones in this sample may be carry-over from other donors' samples. CDR3 residues: CASSLDLAGTYEQYF. The CDR3 nucleotides are TGCGCCAGCAGCTTGGATCTAGCGGGGACCTACGAGCAGTACTTC.